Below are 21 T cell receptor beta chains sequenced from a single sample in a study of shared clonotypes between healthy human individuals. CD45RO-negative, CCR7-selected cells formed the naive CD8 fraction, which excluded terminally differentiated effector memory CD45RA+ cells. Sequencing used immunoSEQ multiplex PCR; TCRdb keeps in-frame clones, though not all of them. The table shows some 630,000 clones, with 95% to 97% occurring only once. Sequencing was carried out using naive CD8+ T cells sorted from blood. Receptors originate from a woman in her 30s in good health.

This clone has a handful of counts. The CDR3 sequence: CASMPGQGRYGYTF. The CDR3 DNA is TGTGCCAGCATGCCGGGACAGGGCCGATATGGCTACACCTTC. This chain uses TRBV5-5 with TRBJ1-2, with 9 bases identical to TRBD1. V trimming: 6 bases; J trimming: 5 bases; junction bases outside the gene matches: 8. Germline values: CDR1 SGHKS, CDR2 YYEKEE (reference sequence). The CDR3 runs to 14 residues.

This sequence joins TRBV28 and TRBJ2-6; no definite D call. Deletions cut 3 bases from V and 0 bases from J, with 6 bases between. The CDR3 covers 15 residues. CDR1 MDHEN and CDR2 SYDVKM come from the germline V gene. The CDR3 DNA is TGTGCCAGCAGTTTGCCCAACTCTGGGGCCAACGTCCTGACTTTC. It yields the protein CASSLPNSGANVLTF.

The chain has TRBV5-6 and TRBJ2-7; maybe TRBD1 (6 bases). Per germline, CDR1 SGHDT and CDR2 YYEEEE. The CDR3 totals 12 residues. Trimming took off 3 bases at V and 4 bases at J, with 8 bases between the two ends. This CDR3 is CASSSGVYEQYF. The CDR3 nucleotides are TGTGCCAGCAGCTCAGGGGTGTACGAGCAGTACTTC.

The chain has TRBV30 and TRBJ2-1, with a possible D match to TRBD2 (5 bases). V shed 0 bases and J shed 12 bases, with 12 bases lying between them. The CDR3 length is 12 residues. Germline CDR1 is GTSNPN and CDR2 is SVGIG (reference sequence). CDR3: CAWSVRADAQFF. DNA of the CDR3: TGTGCCTGGAGTGTACGAGCGGATGCGCAGTTCTTC.

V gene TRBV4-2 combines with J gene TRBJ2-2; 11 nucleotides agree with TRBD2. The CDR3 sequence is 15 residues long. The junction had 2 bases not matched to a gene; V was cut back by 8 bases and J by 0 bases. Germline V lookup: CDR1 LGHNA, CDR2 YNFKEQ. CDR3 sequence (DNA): TGTGCCAGCCTGGGACTAGCGGCGAACACCGGGGAGCTGTTTTTT. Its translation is CASLGLAANTGELFF.

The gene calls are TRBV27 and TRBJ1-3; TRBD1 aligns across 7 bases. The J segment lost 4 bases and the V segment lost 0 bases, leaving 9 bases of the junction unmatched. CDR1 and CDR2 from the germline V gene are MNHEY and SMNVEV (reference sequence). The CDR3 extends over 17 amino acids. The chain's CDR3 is CASSLSSGGGHGNTIYF. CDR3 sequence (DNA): TGTGCCAGCAGTTTATCATCCGGAGGGGGCCACGGAAACACCATATATTTT.

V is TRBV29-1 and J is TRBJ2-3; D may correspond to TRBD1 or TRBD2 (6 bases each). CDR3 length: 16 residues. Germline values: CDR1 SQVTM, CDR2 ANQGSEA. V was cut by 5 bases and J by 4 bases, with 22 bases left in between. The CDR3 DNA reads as TGCAGCGTTACAGGGACTCGGGCAGGTGGCCCAGATACGCAGTATTTT. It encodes CSVTGTRAGGPDTQYF.

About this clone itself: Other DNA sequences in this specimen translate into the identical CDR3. CDR3 coding DNA: TGTGCCAGTAGTATGGGTAGCTCCTACGAGCAGTACTTC. This codes for CASSMGSSYEQYF. The chain is built from TRBV19 and TRBJ2-7; D unresolved. Germline CDR1 reads LNHDA; CDR2 reads SQIVND (reference sequence). Trimming left V 3 bases short and J 0 bases short, with 6 bases between. This CDR3 comprises 13 residues.

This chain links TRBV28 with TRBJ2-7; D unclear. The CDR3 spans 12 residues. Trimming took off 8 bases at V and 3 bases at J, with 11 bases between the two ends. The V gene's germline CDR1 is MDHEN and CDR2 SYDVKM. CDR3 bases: TGTGCCAGCGCTCCGACAAACTACGAGCAGTACTTC. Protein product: CASAPTNYEQYF.

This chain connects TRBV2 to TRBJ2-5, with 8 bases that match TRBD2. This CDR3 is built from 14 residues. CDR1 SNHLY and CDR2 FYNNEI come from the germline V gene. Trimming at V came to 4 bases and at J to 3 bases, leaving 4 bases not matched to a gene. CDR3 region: CASSAGRAKETQYF. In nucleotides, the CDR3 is TGTGCCAGCAGTGCCGGGAGGGCCAAAGAGACCCAGTACTTC.

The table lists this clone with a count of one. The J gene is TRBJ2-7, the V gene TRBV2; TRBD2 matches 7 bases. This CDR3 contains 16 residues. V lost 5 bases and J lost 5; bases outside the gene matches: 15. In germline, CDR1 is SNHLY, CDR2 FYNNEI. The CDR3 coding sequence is TGTGCCAGCAGTTGGGACGGGGACGGGAGGATGGACGAGCAGTACTTC. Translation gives CASSWDGDGRMDEQYF.

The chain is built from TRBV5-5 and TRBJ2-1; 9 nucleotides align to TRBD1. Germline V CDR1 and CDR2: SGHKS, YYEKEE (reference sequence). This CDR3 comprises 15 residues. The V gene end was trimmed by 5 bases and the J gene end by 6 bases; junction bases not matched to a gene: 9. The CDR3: CASRPGTGIINEQFF. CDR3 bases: TGTGCCAGCAGACCCGGGACAGGGATCATCAATGAGCAGTTCTTC.

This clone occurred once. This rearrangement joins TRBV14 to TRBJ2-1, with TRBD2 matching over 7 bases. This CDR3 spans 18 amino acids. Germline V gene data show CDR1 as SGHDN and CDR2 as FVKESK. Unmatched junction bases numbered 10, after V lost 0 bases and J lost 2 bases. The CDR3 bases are TGTGCCAGCAGCCAAGACCCCCCTCTAGCGGAAGCCTACAATGAGCAGTTCTTC. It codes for CASSQDPPLAEAYNEQFF.

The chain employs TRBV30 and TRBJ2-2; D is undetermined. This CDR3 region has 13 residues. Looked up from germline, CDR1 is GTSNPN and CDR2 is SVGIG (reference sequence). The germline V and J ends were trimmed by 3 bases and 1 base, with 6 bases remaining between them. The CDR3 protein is CAWRAENTGELFF. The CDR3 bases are TGTGCCTGGAGGGCAGAGAACACCGGGGAGCTGTTTTTT. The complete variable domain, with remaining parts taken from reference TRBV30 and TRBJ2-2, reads SQTIHQWPATLVQPVGSPLSLECTVEGTSNPNLYWYRQAAGRGLQLLFYSVGIGQISSEVPQNLSASRPQDRQFILSSKKLLLSDSGFYLCAWRAENTGELFFGEGSRLTVL.

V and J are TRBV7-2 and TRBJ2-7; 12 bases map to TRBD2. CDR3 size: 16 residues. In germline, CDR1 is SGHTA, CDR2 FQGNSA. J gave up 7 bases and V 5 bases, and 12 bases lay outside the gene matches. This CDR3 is CASSLSPSGRAWEQYF. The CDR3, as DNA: TGTGCCAGCAGCCTTAGCCCTAGCGGGAGGGCATGGGAGCAGTACTTC. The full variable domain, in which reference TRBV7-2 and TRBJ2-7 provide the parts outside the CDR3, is GAGVSQSPSNKVTEKGKDVELRCDPISGHTALYWYRQSLGQGLEFLIYFQGNSAPDKSGLPSDRFSAERTGGSVSTLTIQRTQQEDSAVYLCASSLSPSGRAWEQYFGPGTRLTVT.

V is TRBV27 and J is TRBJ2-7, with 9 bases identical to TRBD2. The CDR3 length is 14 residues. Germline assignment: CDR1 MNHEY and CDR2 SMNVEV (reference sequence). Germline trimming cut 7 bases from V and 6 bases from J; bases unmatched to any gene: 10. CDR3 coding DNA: TGTGCCAGCATTTGGGGGGTTAGCGGGGGCGAGCAGTACTTC. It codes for CASIWGVSGGEQYF.

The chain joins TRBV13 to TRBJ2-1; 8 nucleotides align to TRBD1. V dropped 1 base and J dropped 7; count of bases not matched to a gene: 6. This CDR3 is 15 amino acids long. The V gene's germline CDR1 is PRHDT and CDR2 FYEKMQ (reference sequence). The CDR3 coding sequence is TGTGCCAGCAGCTTAGTCCAGGGGGCGACGAATGAGCAGTTCTTC. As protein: CASSLVQGATNEQFF.

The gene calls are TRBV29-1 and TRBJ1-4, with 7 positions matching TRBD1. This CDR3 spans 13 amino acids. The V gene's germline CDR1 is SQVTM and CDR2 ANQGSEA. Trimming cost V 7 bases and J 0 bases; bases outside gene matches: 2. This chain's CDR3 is CSGGQATNEKLFF. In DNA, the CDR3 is TGCAGCGGCGGACAGGCAACTAATGAAAAACTGTTTTTT.

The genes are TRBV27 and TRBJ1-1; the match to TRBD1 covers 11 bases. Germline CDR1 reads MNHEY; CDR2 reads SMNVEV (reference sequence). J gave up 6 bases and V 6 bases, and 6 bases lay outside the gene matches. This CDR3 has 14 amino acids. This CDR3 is CASSWGQGGSEAFF. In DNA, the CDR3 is TGTGCCAGCAGCTGGGGACAGGGGGGTTCTGAAGCTTTCTTT.

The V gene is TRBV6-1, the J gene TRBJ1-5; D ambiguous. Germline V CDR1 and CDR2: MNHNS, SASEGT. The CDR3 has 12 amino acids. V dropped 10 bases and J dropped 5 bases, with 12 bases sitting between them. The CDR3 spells CATGSPYQPQHF. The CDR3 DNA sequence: TGTGCCACCGGGAGCCCTTATCAGCCCCAGCATTTT.

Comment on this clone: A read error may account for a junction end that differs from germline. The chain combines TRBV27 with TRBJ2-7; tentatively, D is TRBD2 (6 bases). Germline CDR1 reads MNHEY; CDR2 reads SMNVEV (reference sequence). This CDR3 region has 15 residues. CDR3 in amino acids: CASSSGRGPGSTFSF. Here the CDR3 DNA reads TGTGCCAGCAGTTCCGGGCGGGGTCCCGGCTCCACGTTCTCCTTC.